Listed below are T cell receptor beta chains from one sample, sequenced in a study of metastatic and nonmetastatic thyroid tumors. Using MiXCR, TCRdb reanalyzed the PCR reads. Of 7,500 to 9,500 clones listed, approximately 30% are singletons. Sample: adjacent normal tissue. Receptor source: a female donor with papillary thyroid cancer or a benign thyroid nodule (not recorded which). Some clones in this sample may be carry-over from other donors' samples. Both conserved end residues are part of each CDR3. A D gene is named only where the DNA matches it firmly. The listing skips clone size in some rows; elsewhere it reads once, few, many or a size class.

D gene: TRBD1; clone size: few; V gene: TRBV6-2/TRBV6-3; J gene: TRBJ2-2; CDR3 protein: CASSAGQGDTGELFF; CDR3 DNA: TGTGCCAGCAGTGCTGGACAGGGGGACACCGGGGAGCTGTTTTTT
D gene: -; clone size: medium-sized; V gene: TRBV5-6; J gene: TRBJ2-2; CDR3 protein: CASSFLVQRNTGELFF; CDR3 DNA: TGTGCCAGCAGCTTTCTGGTACAAAGAAACACCGGGGAGCTGTTTTTT
D gene: -; clone size: few; V gene: TRBV30; J gene: TRBJ2-7; CDR3 protein: CAWSLGLRGYEQYF; CDR3 DNA: TGTGCCTGGAGTTTGGGCCTCAGAGGCTACGAGCAGTACTTC
D gene: TRBD1; clone size: -; V gene: TRBV10-1; J gene: TRBJ2-3; CDR3 protein: CASSDRDSQVDF; CDR3 DNA: TGCGCCAGCAGTGATAGGGACAGTCAAGTGGATTTT
D gene: -; clone size: few; V gene: TRBV28; J gene: TRBJ1-4; CDR3 protein: CATHIDGKLFF; CDR3 DNA: TGTGCCACCCATATAGACGGAAAACTGTTTTTT
D gene: -; clone size: medium-sized; V gene: TRBV5-6; J gene: TRBJ1-1; CDR3 protein: CASSPFQEGPNTEAFF; CDR3 DNA: TGTGCCAGCAGCCCCTTCCAGGAGGGCCCGAACACTGAAGCTTTCTTT
D gene: -; clone size: medium-sized; V gene: TRBV10-1; J gene: TRBJ2-1; CDR3 protein: CASSEQVSYNEQFF; CDR3 DNA: TGCGCCAGCAGTGAACAGGTCTCCTACAATGAGCAGTTCTTC
D gene: -; clone size: few; V gene: TRBV6-1; J gene: TRBJ2-3; CDR3 protein: CASSDGPQALDTQYF; CDR3 DNA: TGTGCCAGCAGTGACGGCCCTCAGGCTCTAGATACGCAGTATTTT
D gene: -; clone size: large; V gene: TRBV12-3/TRBV12-4; J gene: TRBJ2-3; CDR3 protein: CASSLPIGLQSSTDTQYF; CDR3 DNA: TGTGCCAGCAGTCTGCCGATCGGACTGCAGTCTAGCACAGATACGCAGTATTTT
D gene: TRBD1; clone size: medium-sized; V gene: TRBV30; J gene: TRBJ2-2; CDR3 protein: CAWRGTGDLNTGELFF; CDR3 DNA: TGTGCCTGGAGGGGGACAGGGGACCTCAACACCGGGGAGCTGTTTTTT
D gene: -; clone size: -; V gene: TRBV7-3; J gene: TRBJ1-1; CDR3 protein: CASIQTSTWGTEAFF; CDR3 DNA: TGTGCCAGCATCCAAACTTCTACTTGGGGGACTGAAGCTTTCTTT
D gene: TRBD2; clone size: few; V gene: TRBV20-1; J gene: TRBJ2-1; CDR3 protein: CSARAHTSGSFDEQFF; CDR3 DNA: TGCAGTGCTAGAGCTCATACTAGCGGGAGTTTCGATGAGCAGTTCTTC
D gene: TRBD2; clone size: -; V gene: TRBV7-9; J gene: TRBJ2-7; CDR3 protein: CASSSSGGTRYEQYF; CDR3 DNA: TGTGCCAGCAGCTCTAGCGGGGGAACTAGGTACGAGCAGTACTTC
D gene: -; clone size: many; V gene: TRBV29-1; J gene: TRBJ1-1; CDR3 protein: CSVEKGYTEAFF; CDR3 DNA: TGCAGCGTTGAAAAAGGGTACACTGAAGCTTTCTTT
D gene: -; clone size: few; V gene: TRBV30; J gene: TRBJ1-3; CDR3 protein: CAWSRDTLSLTIYF; CDR3 DNA: TGTGCCTGGAGTCGGGACACACTTAGTCTGACCATATATTTT
D gene: -; clone size: -; V gene: TRBV6-2/TRBV6-3; J gene: TRBJ1-2; CDR3 protein: CASSYSGRTNYGYTF; CDR3 DNA: TGTGCCAGCAGTTACTCGGGCAGGACAAACTATGGCTACACCTTC
D gene: TRBD1; clone size: -; V gene: TRBV5-1; J gene: TRBJ2-5; CDR3 protein: CASSLRQGQETQYF; CDR3 DNA: TGCGCCAGCAGCCTGAGACAGGGGCAAGAGACCCAGTACTTC
D gene: -; clone size: -; V gene: TRBV20-1; J gene: TRBJ2-1; CDR3 protein: CSARGTPLNEQFF; CDR3 DNA: TGCAGTGCTAGGGGGACACCACTCAATGAGCAGTTCTTC
D gene: TRBD1; clone size: medium-sized; V gene: TRBV18; J gene: TRBJ2-2; CDR3 protein: CASSATGQGGTGELFF; CDR3 DNA: TGTGCCAGCTCCGCGACGGGACAGGGAGGAACCGGGGAGCTGTTTTTT
D gene: -; clone size: -; V gene: TRBV5-1; J gene: TRBJ1-2; CDR3 protein: CASSFPGDYGYTF; CDR3 DNA: TGCGCCAGCAGCTTTCCGGGGGACTATGGCTACACCTTC
D gene: TRBD2; clone size: -; V gene: TRBV20-1; J gene: TRBJ2-5; CDR3 protein: CSAGEAGGQETQYF; CDR3 DNA: TGCAGTGCTGGAGAAGCGGGGGGTCAAGAGACCCAGTACTTC
D gene: TRBD1; clone size: -; V gene: TRBV11-2; J gene: TRBJ2-7; CDR3 protein: CASSLGGQGLHEQYF; CDR3 DNA: TGTGCCAGCAGCTTAGGTGGACAGGGTCTCCACGAGCAGTACTTC
D gene: -; clone size: -; V gene: TRBV4-3; J gene: TRBJ2-1; CDR3 protein: CASSQAVYNEQFF; CDR3 DNA: TGCGCCAGCAGCCAAGCAGTCTACAATGAGCAGTTCTTC
D gene: -; clone size: once; V gene: TRBV4-1; J gene: TRBJ1-1; CDR3 protein: CASSQGLADLNTEAFF; CDR3 DNA: TGCGCCAGCAGCCAAGGTCTGGCGGACCTGAACACTGAAGCTTTCTTT
D gene: -; clone size: -; V gene: TRBV6-2/TRBV6-3; J gene: TRBJ1-1; CDR3 protein: CASSPIRDTDTEAFF; CDR3 DNA: TGTGCCAGCAGTCCCATTCGAGACACTGACACTGAAGCTTTCTTT
D gene: TRBD2; clone size: -; V gene: TRBV19; J gene: TRBJ2-1; CDR3 protein: CATSLGGSTYNEQFF; CDR3 DNA: TGTGCCACCTCGTTGGGGGGGTCAACGTACAATGAGCAGTTCTTC
D gene: -; clone size: -; V gene: TRBV12-3/TRBV12-4; J gene: TRBJ2-5; CDR3 protein: CASSALSTQESPYF; CDR3 DNA: TGTGCCAGCAGTGCCCTCTCTACCCAAGAGTCCCCGTACTTC
D gene: TRBD1; clone size: -; V gene: TRBV6-1; J gene: TRBJ1-2; CDR3 protein: CASSRADRAGGYTF; CDR3 DNA: TGTGCCAGCAGCCGAGCCGACAGGGCGGGGGGCTACACCTTC
D gene: -; clone size: medium-sized; V gene: TRBV20-1; J gene: TRBJ1-5; CDR3 protein: CSARVGDQPQHF; CDR3 DNA: TGCAGTGCTAGAGTAGGTGATCAGCCCCAGCATTTT
D gene: -; clone size: many; V gene: TRBV6-1; J gene: TRBJ2-3; CDR3 protein: CATHEGGATDTQYF; CDR3 DNA: TGTGCCACGCATGAGGGGGGGGCCACAGATACGCAGTATTTT
D gene: -; clone size: few; V gene: TRBV19; J gene: TRBJ2-7; CDR3 protein: CASSGTLFYEQYF; CDR3 DNA: TGTGCCAGTTCCGGGACCCTTTTCTACGAGCAGTACTTC
D gene: -; clone size: -; V gene: TRBV20-1; J gene: TRBJ2-1; CDR3 protein: CSAGGPGPGEQFF; CDR3 DNA: TGCAGTGCTGGAGGGCCGGGGCCGGGTGAGCAGTTCTTC
D gene: TRBD1; clone size: large; V gene: TRBV6-5; J gene: TRBJ1-2; CDR3 protein: CASSSSRAPGQKNYGYTF; CDR3 DNA: TGTGCCAGCAGTTCCTCACGGGCTCCGGGACAGAAAAACTATGGCTACACCTTC
D gene: -; clone size: -; V gene: TRBV30; J gene: TRBJ2-2; CDR3 protein: CAWSEPLTNGELFF; CDR3 DNA: TGTGCCTGGAGTGAACCTTTGACAAACGGGGAGCTGTTTTTT
D gene: -; clone size: -; V gene: TRBV20-1; J gene: TRBJ2-5; CDR3 protein: CSASTTGKGPETQYF; CDR3 DNA: TGCAGTGCTAGTACGACCGGGAAAGGGCCGGAGACCCAGTACTTC
D gene: -; clone size: few; V gene: TRBV20-1; J gene: TRBJ2-3; CDR3 protein: CSAWTYSDAQYF; CDR3 DNA: TGCAGTGCTTGGACTTATAGTGACGCGCAGTATTTT
D gene: TRBD1; clone size: few; V gene: TRBV2; J gene: TRBJ1-6; CDR3 protein: CASLGQTNSPLHF; CDR3 DNA: TGTGCCAGCCTGGGACAGACAAATTCACCCCTCCACTTT
D gene: -; clone size: -; V gene: TRBV7-2; J gene: TRBJ1-1; CDR3 protein: CASNSYLGSTEAFF; CDR3 DNA: TGTGCCAGCAACTCCTATCTAGGGAGCACTGAAGCTTTCTTT
D gene: TRBD2; clone size: many; V gene: TRBV6-1; J gene: TRBJ2-1; CDR3 protein: CASSDGLAGGEQFF; CDR3 DNA: TGTGCCAGCAGTGACGGACTAGCGGGAGGTGAGCAGTTCTTC
D gene: TRBD1; clone size: few; V gene: TRBV6-1; J gene: TRBJ2-1; CDR3 protein: CASSEAGQGRNEQFF; CDR3 DNA: TGTGCCAGCAGTGAAGCGGGACAGGGCAGGAATGAGCAGTTCTTC
D gene: -; clone size: medium-sized; V gene: TRBV19; J gene: TRBJ2-1; CDR3 protein: CASSISGGGQDEQFF; CDR3 DNA: TGTGCCAGTAGTATTTCTGGGGGGGGGCAGGATGAGCAGTTCTTC
D gene: -; clone size: few; V gene: TRBV6-1; J gene: TRBJ1-3; CDR3 protein: CASTGGGNTIYF; CDR3 DNA: TGTGCCAGCACGGGAGGGGGAAACACCATATATTTT
D gene: -; clone size: -; V gene: TRBV10-3; J gene: TRBJ1-1; CDR3 protein: CAISRSVEVAEAFF; CDR3 DNA: TGTGCCATCAGCCGGTCGGTTGAGGTGGCTGAAGCTTTCTTT
D gene: -; clone size: many; V gene: TRBV27; J gene: TRBJ1-1; CDR3 protein: CASSLGRGTEAFF; CDR3 DNA: TGTGCCAGCAGTTTAGGCAGGGGAACTGAAGCTTTCTTT
D gene: -; clone size: medium-sized; V gene: TRBV27; J gene: TRBJ1-6; CDR3 protein: CASSLIGGGDSPLHF; CDR3 DNA: TGTGCCAGCAGTTTAATTGGGGGTGGCGATTCACCCCTCCACTTT
D gene: -; clone size: -; V gene: TRBV11-2; J gene: TRBJ2-6; CDR3 protein: CASSLFGSGGANVLTF; CDR3 DNA: TGTGCCAGCAGCTTATTTGGATCAGGTGGGGCCAACGTCCTGACTTTC
D gene: TRBD2; clone size: -; V gene: TRBV4-1; J gene: TRBJ2-6; CDR3 protein: CASSQVGLADRSGANVLTF; CDR3 DNA: TGCGCCAGCAGCCAAGTTGGACTAGCGGACCGATCTGGGGCCAACGTCCTGACTTTC
D gene: TRBD1; clone size: -; V gene: TRBV2; J gene: TRBJ2-1; CDR3 protein: CASSLGQGASNEQFF; CDR3 DNA: TGTGCCAGCAGTTTAGGACAGGGGGCAAGCAATGAGCAGTTCTTC
D gene: -; clone size: medium-sized; V gene: TRBV6-2/TRBV6-3; J gene: TRBJ2-7; CDR3 protein: CASSYRGQSYEQYF; CDR3 DNA: TGTGCCAGCAGTTACAGGGGACAATCCTACGAGCAGTACTTC
D gene: -; clone size: -; V gene: TRBV9; J gene: TRBJ2-1; CDR3 protein: CASSETGISYNEQFF; CDR3 DNA: TGTGCCAGCAGCGAAACAGGAATCTCCTACAATGAGCAGTTCTTC